This is a list of T cell receptor beta chains from one sample in a study of shared clonotypes between healthy human individuals. Profiled with immunoSEQ multiplex PCR; TCRdb holds only in-frame clones, not every one. The sample holds about 680,000 clones, 90% to 95% seen once. The sample was naive CD8+ T cells sorted from blood. All receptors derive from a man between 25 and 39 years old in good health. The CDR3 runs from the conserved cysteine through the conserved F or W. The D gene is left open where the match is weak. Only some rows state a clone size, as once, few, many or a class for expanded clones.

d_call,clone_size,j_call,v_call,cdr3_aa,cdr3_nt
NA,NA,TRBJ2-2,TRBV27,CASSLFRNTGELFF,TGTGCCAGCAGTTTATTCAGAAACACCGGGGAGCTGTTTTTT
NA,NA,TRBJ2-1,TRBV6-5,CASSYGPNNEQFF,TGTGCCAGCAGTTACGGCCCAAACAATGAGCAGTTCTTC
NA,NA,TRBJ2-1,TRBV6-1,CASGIGSYNEQFF,TGTGCCAGCGGGATAGGCTCCTACAATGAGCAGTTCTTC
NA,few,TRBJ2-7,TRBV19,CASSGTYEQYF,TGTGCCAGTAGTGGGACCTACGAGCAGTACTTC
NA,NA,TRBJ2-1,TRBV4-1,CASSQGQRDEQFF,TGCGCCAGCAGCCAAGGACAGAGGGATGAGCAGTTCTTC
NA,NA,TRBJ2-3,TRBV10-3,CAISESILTGDTQYF,TGTGCCATCAGTGAGTCTATACTGACAGGCGATACGCAGTATTTT
NA,few,TRBJ1-1,TRBV27,CASSSLSEAFF,TGTGCCAGCAGTTCTCTGAGCGAAGCTTTCTTT
TRBD1,NA,TRBJ1-1,TRBV5-1,CASSLRQGSTEAFF,TGCGCCAGCAGCTTAAGACAGGGAAGCACTGAAGCTTTCTTT
TRBD2,NA,TRBJ2-7,TRBV11-2,CASSSGTRTLEQYF,TGTGCCAGCAGCTCCGGGACTAGGACTCTCGAGCAGTACTTC
TRBD1,NA,TRBJ2-5,TRBV13,CASSLGQGNQETQYF,TGTGCCAGCAGCTTGGGACAGGGCAACCAAGAGACCCAGTACTTC
TRBD2,NA,TRBJ2-3,TRBV11-2,CASSSGLAGGRTDTQYF,TGTGCCAGCAGCTCCGGACTAGCGGGAGGACGAACAGATACGCAGTATTTT
NA,NA,TRBJ2-1,TRBV29-1,CSVNRYNEQFF,TGCAGCGTAAACAGGTACAATGAGCAGTTCTTC
NA,NA,TRBJ1-4,TRBV6-5,CASRTGEKLFF,TGTGCCAGCAGGACCGGTGAAAAACTGTTTTTT
NA,NA,TRBJ2-7,TRBV10-3,CAIGGTDSYEQYF,TGTGCCATCGGGGGGACAGATTCCTACGAGCAGTACTTC
NA,NA,TRBJ2-7,TRBV7-9,CASSFGTIGYEQYF,TGTGCCAGCAGCTTCGGGACAATAGGCTACGAGCAGTACTTC
NA,NA,TRBJ2-1,TRBV7-9,CASSLVLGTPDNEQFF,TGTGCCAGCAGCTTAGTTCTAGGGACCCCGGACAATGAGCAGTTCTTC
NA,NA,TRBJ2-3,TRBV7-8,CASSYRGRVADTQYF,TGTGCCAGCAGCTATAGGGGCAGGGTGGCAGATACGCAGTATTTT
NA,NA,TRBJ1-5,TRBV7-6,CASSLGTGPEQPQHF,TGTGCCAGCAGCTTAGGTACAGGGCCGGAGCAGCCCCAGCATTTT
TRBD1,NA,TRBJ2-3,TRBV13,CASSSPDRSTDTQYF,TGTGCCAGCAGCTCCCCGGACAGGAGCACAGATACGCAGTATTTT
NA,NA,TRBJ2-7,TRBV9,CASGPEGPLNEQYF,TGTGCCAGCGGGCCCGAGGGCCCCTTGAACGAGCAGTACTTC
TRBD2,once,TRBJ2-1,TRBV27,CASSFSPSGEQFF,TGTGCCAGCAGTTTTTCACCTAGCGGCGAGCAGTTCTTC
NA,few,TRBJ2-2,TRBV5-1,CATSEGGELFF,TGCGCCACCTCAGAGGGCGGGGAGCTGTTTTTT
TRBD1,NA,TRBJ1-3,TRBV7-2,CASSPRGQESGNTIYF,TGTGCCAGCAGCCCCAGGGGACAGGAGTCTGGAAACACCATATATTTT
NA,NA,TRBJ2-7,TRBV4-3,CASSQEEGVLYEQYF,TGCGCCAGCAGCCAAGAGGAGGGGGTTTTGTACGAGCAGTACTTC
NA,NA,TRBJ2-7,TRBV6-6,CASSYAYRDHEQYF,TGTGCCAGCAGTTACGCATACCGGGACCACGAGCAGTACTTC
NA,NA,TRBJ2-5,TRBV7-9,CASSLKSRDPETQYF,TGTGCCAGCAGCTTAAAGTCCCGGGATCCGGAGACCCAGTACTTC
TRBD1,NA,TRBJ2-3,TRBV13,CASSPTRQGAWDTQYF,TGTGCCAGCAGCCCCACTAGGCAGGGGGCATGGGATACGCAGTATTTT
TRBD1,NA,TRBJ1-1,TRBV6-1,CASSLNRGLTEAFF,TGTGCCAGCTCATTAAACAGGGGGCTCACTGAAGCTTTCTTT
TRBD1,NA,TRBJ1-2,TRBV7-9,CASSPRQGANYGYTF,TGTGCCAGCAGCCCACGACAGGGGGCTAACTATGGCTACACCTTC
NA,NA,TRBJ2-2,TRBV14,CASSQDWRDSGELFF,TGTGCCAGCAGCCAAGATTGGCGGGATAGCGGGGAGCTGTTTTTT
TRBD2,NA,TRBJ2-3,TRBV27,CASSLLAGASTDTQYF,TGTGCCAGCAGTTTATTAGCGGGAGCTAGCACAGATACGCAGTATTTT
NA,NA,TRBJ2-7,TRBV4-1,CASSQEPSEGDWTYEQYF,TGCGCCAGCAGCCAAGAACCCTCGGAGGGGGACTGGACCTACGAGCAGTACTTC
TRBD2,NA,TRBJ2-1,TRBV7-8,CASSVSRTSRVHEQFF,TGTGCCAGCAGCGTAAGTAGGACTAGCAGAGTGCATGAGCAGTTCTTC
TRBD2,NA,TRBJ2-1,TRBV6-5,CANVRAGAANEQFF,TGTGCCAATGTTAGAGCGGGAGCGGCGAATGAGCAGTTCTTC
TRBD1,NA,TRBJ1-1,TRBV19,CASSIERTGDGYTEAFF,TGTGCCAGTAGTATCGAACGCACAGGGGATGGCTACACTGAAGCTTTCTTT
NA,NA,TRBJ2-1,TRBV2,CASSVSAGYNEQFF,TGTGCCAGCAGTGTTAGCGCCGGTTACAATGAGCAGTTCTTC
NA,once,TRBJ2-1,TRBV5-1,CASHEGHRGNEQFF,TGCGCCAGCCACGAGGGACATCGGGGCAATGAGCAGTTCTTC
NA,NA,TRBJ2-3,TRBV14,CASSQDPRGLSPDTQYF,TGTGCCAGCAGCCAAGATCCACGGGGGCTCAGTCCAGATACGCAGTATTTT
NA,NA,TRBJ2-3,TRBV7-8,CASTYSLKDTQYF,TGTGCCAGCACCTACTCTCTTAAAGATACGCAGTATTTT
TRBD2,NA,TRBJ2-3,TRBV4-3,CASSQDSLAGGPGTDTQYF,TGCGCCAGCAGCCAAGATTCACTAGCGGGAGGGCCAGGCACAGATACGCAGTATTTT
NA,NA,TRBJ2-7,TRBV4-1,CASSPVQGGVYEQYF,TGCGCCAGCAGCCCCGTGCAGGGGGGGGTCTACGAGCAGTACTTC